Listed here is a single T cell receptor (beta chain). Its antigen is not known. Each donor supplied approximately 10 milliliters of peripheral blood. Germline V gene data show CDR1 as SGHKS and CDR2 as YYEKEE (reference sequence). Trimming cost V 1 base and J 6 bases, with 21 bases left between them. The CDR3 consists of 17 residues. The sample comes from a study of blood T cells in healthy people across ages. Study-wide background: Per every two T cells, about one barcoded beta molecule was captured by template switching.

Through a sample-barcoded 5' primer and a J-beta primer mix, a second PCR was run for roughly 6 to 12 cycles. TCRdb re-called the 5' RACE reads through MiXCR, storing one row per CDR3 protein. The data show over 600,000 distinct CDR3 sequences, roughly 50% seen once. Findings of the study overall: Aged donors had fewer naive CD4+ cells and lower diversity than long-lived donors.

J is TRBJ2-3 and V is TRBV5-5, with D possibly TRBD2 on 6 matching bases. The receptor comes from a man in his forties in good health. Source material: blood. This CDR3 reads CASSLRLTGRGMDTQYF. CDR3 nucleotide sequence: TGTGCCAGCAGCTTGAGACTTACGGGGCGGGGAATGGATACGCAGTATTTT.